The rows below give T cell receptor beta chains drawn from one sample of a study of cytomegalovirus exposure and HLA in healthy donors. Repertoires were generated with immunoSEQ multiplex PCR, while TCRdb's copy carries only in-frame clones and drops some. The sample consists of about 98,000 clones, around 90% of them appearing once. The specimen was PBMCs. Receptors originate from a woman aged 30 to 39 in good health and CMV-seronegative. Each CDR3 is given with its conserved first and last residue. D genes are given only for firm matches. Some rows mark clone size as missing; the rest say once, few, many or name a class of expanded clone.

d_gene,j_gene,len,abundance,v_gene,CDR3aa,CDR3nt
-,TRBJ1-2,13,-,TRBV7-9,CASSGQFGLGYTF,TGTGCCAGCAGTGGACAATTCGGTCTAGGCTACACCTTC
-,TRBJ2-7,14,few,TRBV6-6,CASRRLREAYEQYF,TGTGCCAGCCGCCGACTCCGCGAGGCCTACGAGCAGTACTTC
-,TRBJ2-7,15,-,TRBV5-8,CASSLNGQVGYEQYF,TGTGCCAGCAGCTTGAATGGGCAGGTGGGCTACGAGCAGTACTTC
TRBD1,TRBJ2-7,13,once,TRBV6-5,CASGDRVPTEQYF,TGTGCCAGCGGGGACAGGGTTCCGACCGAGCAGTACTTC
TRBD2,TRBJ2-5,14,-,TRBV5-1,CASSATSGGETQYF,TGCGCCAGCAGCGCGACTAGCGGGGGGGAGACCCAGTACTTC
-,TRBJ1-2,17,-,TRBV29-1,CSTRQIGNTGYPYGYTF,TGCAGCACACGACAAATCGGGAACACGGGCTACCCCTATGGCTACACCTTC
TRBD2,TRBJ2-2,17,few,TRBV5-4,CASSPLSAASGGEELFF,TGTGCCAGCAGCCCCCTCTCGGCCGCCTCGGGAGGGGAGGAGCTGTTTTTT
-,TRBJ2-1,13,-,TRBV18,CASSPLGRGEQFF,TGTGCCAGCTCACCATTGGGCCGTGGTGAGCAGTTCTTC
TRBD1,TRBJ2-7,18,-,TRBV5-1,CASAQGDRGRRNYYEQYF,TGCGCCAGCGCCCAGGGGGACAGGGGGCGCCGAAATTACTACGAGCAGTACTTC
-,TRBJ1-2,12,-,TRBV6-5,CASSRGGVGYTF,TGTGCCAGCAGTAGGGGTGGGGTTGGCTACACCTTC
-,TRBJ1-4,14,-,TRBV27,CASSSQMRDEKLFF,TGTGCCAGCAGTTCCCAAATGAGGGATGAAAAACTGTTTTTT
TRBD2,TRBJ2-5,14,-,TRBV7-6,CASSSTSGKETQYF,TGTGCCAGCAGCTCGACTAGCGGGAAAGAGACCCAGTACTTC
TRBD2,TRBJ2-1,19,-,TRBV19,CASSRRGGRAVSQINEQFF,TGTGCCAGTAGTAGAAGGGGCGGGAGGGCCGTGTCTCAAATCAATGAGCAGTTCTTC
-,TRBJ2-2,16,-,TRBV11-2,CASSLVSGANTGELFF,TGTGCCAGCAGCTTAGTATCCGGAGCTAACACCGGGGAGCTGTTTTTT
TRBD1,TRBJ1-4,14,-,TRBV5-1,CASSSGGIDEKLFF,TGCGCCAGCAGCTCAGGGGGTATTGATGAAAAACTGTTTTTT
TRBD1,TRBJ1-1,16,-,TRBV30,CAWARQGKTVNTEAFF,TGTGCCTGGGCAAGACAGGGGAAAACCGTGAACACTGAAGCTTTCTTT
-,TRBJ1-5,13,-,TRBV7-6,CASSLGGAQPQHF,TGTGCCAGCAGTTTGGGGGGTGCTCAGCCCCAGCATTTT
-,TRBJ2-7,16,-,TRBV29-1,CSVEFRGTLFYNEQYF,TGCAGCGTTGAGTTTCGAGGAACTCTGTTTTATAACGAGCAGTACTTC
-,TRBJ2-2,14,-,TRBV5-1,CASSLVAGSGELFF,TGCGCCAGCAGCTTGGTCGCGGGATCCGGGGAGCTGTTTTTT
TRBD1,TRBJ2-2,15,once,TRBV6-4,CASSPRDSPTGELFF,TGTGCCAGCAGTCCCCGGGACAGCCCCACCGGGGAGCTGTTTTTT
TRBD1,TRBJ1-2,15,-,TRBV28,CASIQPEGAGYGYTF,TGTGCCAGCATTCAACCGGAGGGGGCAGGCTATGGCTACACCTTC
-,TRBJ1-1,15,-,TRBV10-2,CASSVVVQVNTEAFF,TGCGCCAGCAGTGTGGTTGTCCAGGTGAACACTGAAGCTTTCTTT
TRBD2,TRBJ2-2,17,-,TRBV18,CASSPTSGPPNTGELFF,TGTGCCAGCTCACCAACTAGCGGCCCTCCGAACACCGGGGAGCTGTTTTTT
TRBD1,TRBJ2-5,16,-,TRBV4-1,CASSQARGLGEETQYF,TGCGCCAGCAGCCAAGCCAGGGGGCTGGGGGAGGAGACCCAGTACTTC
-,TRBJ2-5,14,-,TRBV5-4,CASSLGWGGETQYF,TGTGCCAGCAGCCTTGGTTGGGGCGGCGAGACCCAGTACTTC
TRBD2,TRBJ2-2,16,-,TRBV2,CASSVFRGSSSGELFF,TGTGCCAGCAGTGTTTTTCGCGGGAGCTCTTCCGGGGAGCTGTTTTTT
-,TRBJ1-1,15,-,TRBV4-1,CASSQEGSVRTEAFF,TGCGCCAGCAGCCAGGAGGGGTCCGTTAGGACTGAAGCTTTCTTT
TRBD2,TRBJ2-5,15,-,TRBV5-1,CASSSGLAGGETQYF,TGCGCCAGCAGCTCCGGACTAGCGGGGGGTGAGACCCAGTACTTC
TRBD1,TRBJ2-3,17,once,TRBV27,CASSLGGQRDSTDTQYF,TGTGCCAGCAGTTTAGGGGGACAGAGGGACAGCACAGATACGCAGTATTTT
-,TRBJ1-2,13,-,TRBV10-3,CAISVQLKYGYTF,TGTGCCATCAGTGTGCAGTTAAAATATGGCTACACCTTC
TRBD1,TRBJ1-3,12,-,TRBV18,CASSGQVDTIYF,TGTGCCAGCTCAGGACAGGTGGACACCATATATTTT
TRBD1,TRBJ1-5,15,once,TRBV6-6,CASRLGQGDNQPQHF,TGTGCCAGCAGACTGGGACAGGGTGACAATCAGCCCCAGCATTTT
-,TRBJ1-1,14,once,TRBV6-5,CASSQRTENTEAFF,TGTGCCAGCAGCCAACGGACAGAGAACACTGAAGCTTTCTTT
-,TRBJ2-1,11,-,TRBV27,CASLGYNEQFF,TGTGCCAGTCTCGGGTACAATGAGCAGTTCTTC
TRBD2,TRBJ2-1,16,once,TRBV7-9,CASSLPSGRVYNEQFF,TGTGCCAGCAGCTTACCTAGCGGGAGGGTCTACAATGAGCAGTTCTTC
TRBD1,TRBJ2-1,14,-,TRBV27,CASSLSGTGGSQFF,TGTGCCAGCAGTTTATCAGGGACAGGTGGATCTCAGTTCTTC
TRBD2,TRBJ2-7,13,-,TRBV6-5,CASKSSGIYEQYF,TGTGCCAGCAAATCTAGCGGGATCTACGAGCAGTACTTC
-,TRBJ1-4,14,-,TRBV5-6,CASSLARTYEKLFF,TGTGCCAGCAGCTTGGCCAGGACTTATGAAAAACTGTTTTTT
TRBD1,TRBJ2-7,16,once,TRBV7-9,CASSPPGGTGINEQYF,TGTGCCAGCAGCCCTCCCGGCGGGACAGGAATAAACGAGCAGTACTTC
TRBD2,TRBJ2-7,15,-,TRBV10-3,CAISDSGESSYEQYF,TGTGCCATCAGTGATAGCGGGGAAAGCTCCTACGAGCAGTACTTC
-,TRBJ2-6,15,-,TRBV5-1,CASSLEAGGANVLTF,TGCGCCAGCAGCTTGGAGGCAGGTGGGGCCAACGTCCTGACTTTC
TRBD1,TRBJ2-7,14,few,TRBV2,CASSSRTGTYEQYF,TGTGCCAGCAGTTCAAGGACAGGAACTTACGAGCAGTACTTC
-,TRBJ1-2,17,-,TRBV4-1,CASSIWGRARFSDGYTF,TGCGCCAGCAGTATATGGGGGAGGGCCCGCTTTTCGGATGGCTACACCTTC
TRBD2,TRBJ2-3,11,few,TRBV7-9,CASSPIAGAHF,TGTGCCAGCAGCCCGATTGCGGGAGCACATTTT
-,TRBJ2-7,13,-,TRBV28,CASSLPGGNEQYF,TGTGCCAGCAGTTTACCAGGAGGAAACGAGCAGTACTTC
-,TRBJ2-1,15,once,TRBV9,CAGSYGAGRSDEQFF,TGTGCCGGGAGTTATGGAGCCGGTCGTTCAGATGAGCAGTTCTTC
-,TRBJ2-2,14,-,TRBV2,CASSELRGTGELFF,TGTGCCAGCAGTGAATTACGGGGCACCGGGGAGCTGTTTTTT
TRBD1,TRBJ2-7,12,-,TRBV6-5,CASRQGAYEQYF,TGTGCCAGCCGCCAGGGGGCCTACGAGCAGTACTTC
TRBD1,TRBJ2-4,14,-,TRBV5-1,CASSLTDRGNIQYF,TGCGCCAGCAGCCTCACGGACAGGGGAAACATTCAGTACTTC
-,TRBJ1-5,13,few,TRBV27,CASSYSSNQPQHF,TGTGCCAGCAGTTACAGTAGCAATCAGCCCCAGCATTTT